These 14 T cell receptor beta chains were sequenced from one sample in a study of T cell repertoires in cytomegalovirus infection. TCRdb independently ran MiXCR on the reads; one entry per CDR3 protein. The sample carries 250,000 or so distinct CDR3 sequences, approximately 17% recorded once. Source material: CD8+ T cells from PBMCs. These receptors all come from a human donor in good health (CMV status not recorded). Some clones in this sample may be carry-over from other donors' samples.

CDR3: CAISKRDREANYGYTF. CDR3 in DNA: TGTGCCATCAGTAAAAGGGACAGGGAGGCGAACTATGGCTACACCTTC. The genes are TRBV10-3 and TRBJ1-2, with TRBD1 identical over 9 bases. The ends lost 5 bases at V and 2 bases at J; junction bases unmatched: 9. CDR1 and CDR2 (germline): ENHRY, SYGVKD. The CDR3 consists of 16 residues.

This rearrangement joins TRBV2 to TRBJ2-4; perhaps TRBD2 as D (6 bases). This CDR3 has 12 amino acids. In germline, CDR1 is SNHLY, CDR2 FYNNEI. The ends were cut back, 6 bases at V and 8 bases at J, with 11 bases in the middle. The CDR3 DNA follows: TGTGCCAGCAGCCCCTGGGGGGACATTCAGTACTTC. This encodes CASSPWGDIQYF.

The table lists this clonotype with many counts. The chain joins TRBV28 to TRBJ1-1, with a tentative D call TRBD1 (6 bases). Germline V gene lookup returns CDR1 MDHEN and CDR2 SYDVKM. V was clipped by 3 bases and J by 5 bases, with 19 bases between them. The CDR3 contains 16 residues. Here the CDR3 DNA reads TGTGCCAGCAGTTTTCGAGGGGACACCGCTTTGACTGAAGCTTTCTTT. Encoded protein: CASSFRGDTALTEAFF. Full variable domain (remainder filled in from reference TRBV28 and TRBJ1-1): DVKVTQSSRYLVKRTGEKVFLECVQDMDHENMFWYRQDPGLGLRLIYFSYDVKMKEKGDIPEGYSVSREKKERFSLILESASTNQTSMYLCASSFRGDTALTEAFFGQGTRLTVV.

The chain employs TRBV7-9 and TRBJ1-4; 9 bases match TRBD1. V lost 5 bases and J lost 8; bases outside the gene matches: 9. CDR3 length: 15 amino acids. In germline, CDR1 is SEHNR, CDR2 FQNEAQ (reference sequence). CDR3 nucleotides: TGTGCCAGCAGCGCCTCCGGGACAGGGAGGGAAAAACTGTTTTTT. It yields the protein CASSASGTGREKLFF.

This chain joins TRBV6-5 and TRBJ2-3; 8 bases line up with TRBD2. The junction had 14 bases not matched to a gene; V was cut back by 8 bases and J by 4 bases. This CDR3 region has 16 residues. Germline assignment: CDR1 MNHEY and CDR2 SVGAGI. The CDR3 DNA reads TGTGCCAGCGGCCCCGGGGGGGGGGCCAGTGCAGATACGCAGTATTTT. It yields the protein CASGPGGGASADTQYF.

The chain uses TRBV11-2 and TRBJ1-1; the D is unclear. V dropped 2 bases and J dropped 1 base, with 8 bases sitting between them. Germline V gene lookup returns CDR1 SGHAT and CDR2 FQNNGV. The CDR3 totals 14 residues. DNA of the CDR3: TGTGCCAGCAGCTTAAATCCGGAGAACACTGAAGCTTTCTTT. It yields the protein CASSLNPENTEAFF.

This clonotype was counted ten times or more. DNA of the CDR3: TGTGCCAGCAGCTCGCCTGAGGGGCCGGATTGGGATACGCAGTATTTT. It yields the protein CASSSPEGPDWDTQYF. The chain employs TRBV7-2 and TRBJ2-3; D assignment may be TRBD1 or TRBD2 (5 bases each). Deletions cut 4 bases from V and 6 bases from J, with 20 bases between. Germline V gene sequence: CDR1 SGHTA, CDR2 FQGNSA. This CDR3 has 16 residues.

The gene calls are TRBV5-6 and TRBJ2-6, with D uncertain. The germline V and J ends were trimmed by 0 bases and 2 bases, with 6 bases remaining between them. CDR3 length: 15 amino acids. CDR1 SGHDT and CDR2 YYEEEE come from the germline V gene. The CDR3 region is CASSLVYAGANVLTF. The CDR3 DNA sequence: TGTGCCAGCAGCTTGGTATATGCTGGGGCCAACGTCCTGACTTTC. Filled out from reference TRBV5-6 and TRBJ2-6, the complete variable domain reads DAGVTQSPTHLIKTRGQQVTLRCSPKSGHDTVSWYQQALGQGPQFIFQYYEEEERQRGNFPDRFSGHQFPNYSSELNVNALLLGDSALYLCASSLVYAGANVLTFGAGSRLTVL.

There are many counts of this clonotype. V usage is TRBV4-1 and J usage is TRBJ1-1; D unclear. The CDR3 has 14 amino acids. Between the trimmed V and J ends, which lost 1 base and 1 base, there was a span of 7 bases. Germline V CDR1 and CDR2: MGHRA, YSYEKL. The CDR3 DNA sequence: TGCGCCAGCAGCCAAGGGTCAGAGAACACTGAAGCTTTCTTT. It encodes CASSQGSENTEAFF.

The rearrangement joins TRBV5-1 to TRBJ2-2; perhaps TRBD1 as D (5 bases). Germline V CDR1 and CDR2: SGHRS, YFSETQ. The CDR3 is 14 amino acids. Trimming pared 4 bases from V and 5 bases from J, leaving 12 bases between. This CDR3 reads CASSQEGVTGELFF. The CDR3 nucleotides are TGCGCCAGCAGCCAAGAAGGGGTAACCGGGGAGCTGTTTTTT.

The rearrangement uses TRBV20-1 and TRBJ1-2; 10 nucleotides line up with TRBD1. The CDR3 is made up of 15 amino acids. In germline, CDR1 is DFQATT, CDR2 SNEGSKA (reference sequence). The V segment lost 3 bases and the J segment 3 bases; nucleotides outside the gene matches: 7. CDR3 DNA: TGCAGTGCTAGGCCCCGGGACAGGGGCGACTATGGCTACACCTTC. This translates into CSARPRDRGDYGYTF.

About this clonotype: This sequence may be a read error, since a much larger clone differs from it by one base. This chain links TRBV12-3 or TRBV12-4 with TRBJ1-2; D not certain. The CDR3 is made up of 12 amino acids. Deletions cut 9 bases from V and 8 bases from J, with 16 bases between. The CDR3 loop is CARSPGAGGYTF. CDR3 coding DNA: TGTGCCAGGAGTCCGGGAGCCGGCGGCTACACCTTC.

The rearrangement joins TRBV10-3 to TRBJ1-6, with a weak D call TRBD1 (6 bases). Trimming shortened V by 6 bases and J by 7 bases, and 16 bases separated the two germline ends. CDR1 ENHRY and CDR2 SYGVKD come from the germline V gene. CDR3 size: 15 residues. Written as DNA, the CDR3 is TGTGCCATCAGCTTCCGGGACATTGGAAATTCACCCCTCCACTTT. Protein product: CAISFRDIGNSPLHF.

This clonotype has more than one count but fewer than ten. This chain links TRBV7-9 with TRBJ2-1, with 9 bases identical to TRBD1. Germline trimming cut 5 bases from V and 0 bases from J; bases unmatched to any gene: 11. Looked up from germline, CDR1 is SEHNR and CDR2 is FQNEAQ (reference sequence). The CDR3 contains 18 residues. CDR3 DNA sequence: TGTGCCAGCAGCGGCAGGACCGGGACAGGGCCCTCCTACAATGAGCAGTTCTTC. It codes for CASSGRTGTGPSYNEQFF.